This T cell receptor beta chain was sequenced for a study of T cell responses to AZD1222 COVID-19 vaccine (dated by TCRdb to the early 2020s). Study-wide context: TCR sequencing was performed for roughly 250 trial participants, of whom roughly 200 were given two doses of AZD1222 and around 25 were given two doses of MenACWY control vaccine. Trial participants were enrolled by age into 18-55, 56-69 and 70-plus year subgroups, with roughly 160, 29 and 62 TCR-sequenced participants respectively.

The CDR3 regions of human TCRbeta chains were subjected to immunosequencing. As for how the authors treated the data: TCRs in the repertoires were matched against a reference library of SARS-CoV-2-specific TCRs that had been generated with the MIRA antigen-specificity platform. Breadth was defined as the fraction of unique TCRs that were SARS-CoV-2-associated, and depth was defined as the fraction of total T cells that were SARS-CoV-2-associated. Each spike-specific TCR was assigned to its reactive spike region and to a CD4 or CD8 class using the MIRA data. Log10-transformed breadth and depth values were compared by one-way ANOVA with Sidak's multiple comparisons tests. Held by TCRdb, this immuneACCESS table contains in-frame sequences only and omits some clones. Under half of the omission traces to an unresolved V gene where checked; the cause of the rest is unknown. V, J and clone size are those of that table, while D and trimming were read from the DNA. Recorded for this sample are about 150,000 clones; roughly 90% of them occurred a single time. The ten largest clones take up 2.5% to 4% of the sample.

The germline V gene (reference sequence) specifies MNHEY as CDR1 and SMNVEV as CDR2. The junction shows trimming of 4 bases on V and 2 bases on J, plus 15 bases between the germline ends. The CDR3, cysteine through phenylalanine, is 15 amino acids long. Only CDR3 DNA remains: 45 bases, in frame from the first base. The time point label corresponds to: about 28 days (+/-7) after the second vaccine dose. Because spike-specific TCR depth and breadth did not differ between the two schedules, AZD1222 recipients who got a second dose at roughly 4 weeks were pooled with those who got a second dose at roughly 12 weeks. Vaccinee samples came from UK trials COV001 and COV002, including a single-blind randomized controlled phase 2/3 trial of AZD1222 (ChAdOx1 nCoV-19) in healthy adults. For TCRbeta chain sequencing, PBMC samples from trial participants were taken at day 0 and at day 28 after the second dose.

What the research found in general, with its limitations: The vaccine-associated CD4 TCRs covered the entire spike protein, and the dominant responses fell in regions 160-218 and 743-854. Conclusions about previously exposed vaccinees are limited, since just 6 or 7 AZD1222 recipients were seropositive for SARS-CoV-2 at baseline. Epitopes outside the regions mutated in the B.1.351 and B.1.1.7 variants were reportedly recognized by nearly half of the unique spike-specific TCRs. In the small 56-69-year group, the increase in depth fell short of significance, most likely because of low power. Most participants were white British and females outnumbered males, and the authors suggested that clonal diversity may have been underestimated. A significant rise in spike-specific TCR breadth and depth was observed after two AZD1222 doses relative to day 0 and relative to MenACWY recipients. Because no day 14 peak-response samples were available, repertoires were characterized only after the peak T cell response.

With regard to this clone: Its antigen remains unidentified. Per-base quality was not reported, and no clone a single base away is much larger than it.

This chain is built from TRBV27 and TRBJ2-7, with the D gene not clear enough to name. Sequencing used peripheral blood, obtained 28 days after the second AZD1222 dose. The origin of this receptor is an adult who received the AZD1222 COVID-19 vaccine. The nucleotide sequence reads as follows: TGTGCCAGCAGTTCGGCCTCCCCCTTACCCTACGAGCAGTACTTC. This encodes CASSSASPLPYEQYF.